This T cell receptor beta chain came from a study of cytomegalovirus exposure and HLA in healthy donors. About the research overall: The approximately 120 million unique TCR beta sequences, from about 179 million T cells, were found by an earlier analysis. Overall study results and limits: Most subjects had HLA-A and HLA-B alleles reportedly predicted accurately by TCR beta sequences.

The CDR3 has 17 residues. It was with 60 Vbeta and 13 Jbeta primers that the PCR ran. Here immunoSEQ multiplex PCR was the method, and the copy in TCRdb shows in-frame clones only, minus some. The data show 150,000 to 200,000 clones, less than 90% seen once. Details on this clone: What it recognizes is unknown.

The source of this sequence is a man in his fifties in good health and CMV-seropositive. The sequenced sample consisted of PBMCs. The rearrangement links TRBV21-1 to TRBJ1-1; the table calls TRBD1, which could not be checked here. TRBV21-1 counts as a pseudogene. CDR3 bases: TGTGCCAGCAGCGCAGCCGGGACAGGGTTTATGAACACTGAAGCTTTCTTT. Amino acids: CASSAAGTGFMNTEAFF.